One sample yielded the 11 T cell receptor beta chains listed below, sequenced in a study of T-cell reconstitution after alpha-beta-depleted transplantation in children. Researchers prepared the TCRbeta library using unique molecular identifiers, the study reports. Each CDR3 protein gets one entry after TCRdb re-called the PCR reads with MiXCR. This table holds some 830,000 distinct CDR3 sequences, roughly 16% found once. Sequenced material: PBMCs, mostly from graft donor cells, taken 360 days after TCRalphabeta/CD19-depleted stem cell transplant. These receptors were collected from a male patient younger than 18 who had a stem cell transplant for acute lymphoblastic leukemia, so the T cells may come from the graft donor.

V and J are TRBV5-1 and TRBJ2-7; TRBD1 matches at 10 bases. Germline lookup yields CDR1 SGHRS and CDR2 YFSETQ. With V trimmed by 4 bases and J by 4 bases, 17 bases remained unmatched. The length of the CDR3 is 18 residues. CDR3 region: CASSRIWTGGPPSYEQYF. The CDR3 region has the DNA TGCGCCAGCAGCCGGATCTGGACAGGGGGTCCTCCTTCTTACGAGCAGTACTTC.

This clonotype was picked up a small number of times. The chain is built from TRBV24-1 and TRBJ2-7, with a tentative D call TRBD2 (5 bases). Deletions cut 9 bases from V and 3 bases from J, with 14 bases between. The CDR3 extends over 13 amino acids. The V gene's germline CDR1 is KGHDR and CDR2 SFDVKD. CDR3 DNA sequence: TGTGCCACCCTCTTTAAAGGAGGCTACGAGCAGTACTTC. The encoded protein is CATLFKGGYEQYF.

The gene calls are TRBV10-3 and TRBJ2-1; TRBD1 matches at 7 bases. This CDR3 is 14 amino acids long. With V trimmed by 10 bases and J by 4 bases, 10 bases remained unmatched. Looked up from germline, CDR1 is ENHRY and CDR2 is SYGVKD. This CDR3 reads CATRTGKSYNEQFF. As DNA, the CDR3 is TGTGCCACACGGACAGGCAAGAGTTACAATGAGCAGTTCTTC.

This clonotype was found a few times. The chain has TRBV28 and TRBJ2-7, with D possibly called TRBD1 or TRBD2 (5 bases each). The CDR3 consists of 14 residues. V shed 6 bases and J shed 1 base, with 13 bases lying between them. CDR1 is MDHEN and CDR2 is SYDVKM in the germline V gene. The CDR3 bases are TGTGCCAGCAGACTCTTCGAGGGGTCCTACGAGCAGTACTTC. It translates to CASRLFEGSYEQYF.

There are many counts of this clonotype. The rearrangement uses TRBV5-1 and TRBJ1-1; 7 bases fit TRBD1. With 0 bases clipped from V and 4 bases from J, the junction kept 3 bases outside the gene matches. The CDR3 contains 14 residues. From germline, CDR1 is SGHRS and CDR2 YFSETQ. For the CDR3, the DNA is TGCGCCAGCAGCTTGGTGGGACAGCCCACTGAAGCTTTCTTT. This translates into CASSLVGQPTEAFF.

The genes are TRBV6-5 and TRBJ2-7; 7 positions match TRBD2. Looked up from germline, CDR1 is MNHEY and CDR2 is SVGAGI. Trimming took 2 bases from V and 3 from J; bases not matched to a gene: 7. The CDR3 loop spans 15 amino acids. The CDR3 here is CASSYVGGGGYEQYF. CDR3 nucleotides: TGTGCCAGCAGTTACGTTGGGGGGGGAGGCTACGAGCAGTACTTC.

This rearrangement joins TRBV2 to TRBJ2-6; TRBD1 aligns across 9 bases. Germline V gene sequence: CDR1 SNHLY, CDR2 FYNNEI. The CDR3 spans 19 residues. The J segment lost 2 bases and the V segment lost 6 bases, leaving 14 bases of the junction unmatched. The CDR3 DNA reads as TGTGCCAGCAGAGGGACAGGGTTGGCGGGTGTAGCTGGGGCCAACGTCCTGACTTTC. Its translation: CASRGTGLAGVAGANVLTF. The full variable domain, with the rest looked up from reference TRBV2 and TRBJ2-6, is EPEVTQTPSHQVTQMGQEVILRCVPISNHLYFYWYRQILGQKVEFLVSFYNNEISEKSEIFDDQFSVERPDGSNFTLKIRSTKLEDSAMYFCASRGTGLAGVAGANVLTFGAGSRLTVL.

The chain uses TRBV5-1 and TRBJ2-3; 10 positions match TRBD1. CDR1 and CDR2 (germline): SGHRS, YFSETQ. Trimming cost V 4 bases and J 5 bases; bases outside gene matches: 16. The CDR3 covers 18 residues. CDR3 amino acids: CASSRQGAGGRWKDTQYF. Here the CDR3 DNA reads TGCGCCAGCAGCAGACAGGGGGCTGGCGGGAGGTGGAAAGATACGCAGTATTTT.

The V call is TRBV5-1, the J call TRBJ2-5, with a possible D match to TRBD2 (6 bases). Trimming took 1 base from V and 5 from J, leaving 12 bases between them. CDR1 is SGHRS, CDR2 YFSETQ, per germline. This CDR3 comprises 14 residues. Here the CDR3 DNA reads TGCGCCAGCAGCTTGAGAGGACTACCCGAGACCCAGTACTTC. It translates to CASSLRGLPETQYF.

This chain connects TRBV25-1 to TRBJ1-2, with 7 positions matching TRBD1. This CDR3 spans 18 amino acids. V lost 0 bases to trimming and J lost 0 bases; unmatched junction nucleotides: 10. Germline assignment: CDR1 MGHDK and CDR2 SYGVNS. This chain's CDR3 is CASSEYRGQATTNYGYTF. CDR3 bases: TGTGCCAGCAGTGAATATCGAGGACAGGCGACTACTAACTATGGCTACACCTTC.

The chain employs TRBV20-1 and TRBJ2-7, with 12 bases lining up with TRBD2. Trimming took 0 bases from V and 3 from J; bases not matched to a gene: 3. This CDR3 region has 15 residues. Per the germline V gene, CDR1 is DFQATT and CDR2 is SNEGSKA (reference sequence). For the CDR3, the DNA is TGCAGTGCTAGAGATCAGACTAGCGGGAGCTACGAGCAGTACTTC. This encodes CSARDQTSGSYEQYF.